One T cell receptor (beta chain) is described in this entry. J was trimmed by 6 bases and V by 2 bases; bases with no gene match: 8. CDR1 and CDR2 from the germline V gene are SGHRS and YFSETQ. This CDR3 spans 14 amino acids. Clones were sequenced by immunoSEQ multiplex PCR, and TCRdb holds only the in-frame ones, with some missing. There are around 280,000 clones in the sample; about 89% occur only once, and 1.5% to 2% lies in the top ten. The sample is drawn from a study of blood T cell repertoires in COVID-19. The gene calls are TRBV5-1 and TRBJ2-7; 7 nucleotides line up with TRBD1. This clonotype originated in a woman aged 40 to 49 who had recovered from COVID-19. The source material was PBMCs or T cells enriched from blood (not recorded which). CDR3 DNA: TGCGCCAGCAGCTTTAATCGGGACAGCCTCGAGCAGTACTTC. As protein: CASSFNRDSLEQYF.